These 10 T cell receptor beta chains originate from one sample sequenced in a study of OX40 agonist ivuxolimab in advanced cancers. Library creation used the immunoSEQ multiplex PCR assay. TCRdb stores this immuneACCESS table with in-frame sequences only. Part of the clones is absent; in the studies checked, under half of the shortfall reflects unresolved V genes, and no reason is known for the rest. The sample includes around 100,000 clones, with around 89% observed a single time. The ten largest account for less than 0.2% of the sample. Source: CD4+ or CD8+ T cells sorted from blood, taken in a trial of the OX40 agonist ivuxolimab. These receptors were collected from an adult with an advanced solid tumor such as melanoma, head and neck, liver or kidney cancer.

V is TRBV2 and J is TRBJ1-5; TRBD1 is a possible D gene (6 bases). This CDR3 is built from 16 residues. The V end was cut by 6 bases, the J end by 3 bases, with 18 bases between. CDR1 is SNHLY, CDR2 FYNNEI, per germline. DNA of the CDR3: TGTGCCAGCAGCCGAAGGGGGAACAGGGCCAATCAGCCCCAGCATTTT. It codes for CASSRRGNRANQPQHF.

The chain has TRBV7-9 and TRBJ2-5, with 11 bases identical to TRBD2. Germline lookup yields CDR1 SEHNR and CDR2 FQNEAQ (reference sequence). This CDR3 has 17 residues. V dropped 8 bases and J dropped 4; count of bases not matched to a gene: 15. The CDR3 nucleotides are TGTGCCAGCCAGCAGGGAGGGTCCGGACTAGCGGGAGAGACCCAGTACTTC. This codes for CASQQGGSGLAGETQYF.

CDR3 coding DNA: TGTGCCAGCAGCTTAGCGCGGCTGGGGCTTGGATCCTACGAGCAGTACTTC. This codes for CASSLARLGLGSYEQYF. The chain recombines TRBV11-1 with TRBJ2-7, with a tentative D call TRBD1 (5 bases). Germline V gives CDR1 SGHAT, CDR2 FQDESV (reference sequence). Trimming shortened V by 0 bases and J by 1 base, and 16 bases separated the two germline ends. The CDR3 runs 17 residues.

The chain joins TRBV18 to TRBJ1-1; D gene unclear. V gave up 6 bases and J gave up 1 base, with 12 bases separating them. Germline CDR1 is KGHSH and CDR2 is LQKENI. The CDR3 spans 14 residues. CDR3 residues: CASSPRYGNTEAFF. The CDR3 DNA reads TGTGCCAGCTCCCCGCGGTATGGGAACACTGAAGCTTTCTTT.

For the CDR3, the DNA is TGTGCCAGCAGCCAAGTCGAGGGAGGGAACACCATATATTTT. It yields the protein CASSQVEGGNTIYF. The rearrangement links TRBV4-2 to TRBJ1-3; D is ambiguous. Trimming removed 1 base at V and 7 bases at J, with 11 bases between. The CDR3 covers 14 residues. CDR1 is LGHNA and CDR2 is YNFKEQ in the germline V gene.

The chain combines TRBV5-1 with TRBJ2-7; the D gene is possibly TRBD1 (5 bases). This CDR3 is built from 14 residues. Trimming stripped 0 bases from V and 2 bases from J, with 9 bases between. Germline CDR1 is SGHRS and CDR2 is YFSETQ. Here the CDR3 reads CASSLGQLAYEQYF. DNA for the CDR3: TGCGCCAGCAGCTTGGGACAGCTAGCCTACGAGCAGTACTTC.

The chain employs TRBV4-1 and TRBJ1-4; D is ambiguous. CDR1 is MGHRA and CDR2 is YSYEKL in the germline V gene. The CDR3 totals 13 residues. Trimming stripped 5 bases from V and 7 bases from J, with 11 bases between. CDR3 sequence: CASSTLRSEKLFF. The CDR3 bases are TGCGCCAGCAGCACGTTGCGTAGTGAAAAACTGTTTTTT.

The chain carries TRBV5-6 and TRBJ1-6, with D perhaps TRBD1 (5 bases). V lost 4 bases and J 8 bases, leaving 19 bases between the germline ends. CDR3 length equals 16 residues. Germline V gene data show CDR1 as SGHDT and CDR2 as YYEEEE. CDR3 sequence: CASSTYRTASDSPLHF. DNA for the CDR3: TGTGCCAGCAGCACCTACAGGACCGCATCGGATTCACCCCTCCACTTT.

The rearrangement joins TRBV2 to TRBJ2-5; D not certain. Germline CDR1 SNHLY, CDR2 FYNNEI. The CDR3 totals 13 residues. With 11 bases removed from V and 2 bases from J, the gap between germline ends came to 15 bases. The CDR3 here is CASLSAFQETQYF. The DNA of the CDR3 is TGTGCCTCCCTCTCGGCTTTTCAAGAGACCCAGTACTTC.

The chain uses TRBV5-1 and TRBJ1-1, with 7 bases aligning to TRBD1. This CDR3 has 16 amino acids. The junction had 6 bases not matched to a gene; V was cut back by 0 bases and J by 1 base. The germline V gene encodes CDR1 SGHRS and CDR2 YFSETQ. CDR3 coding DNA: TGCGCCAGCAGCTTGGAGGGGGCGCGTCGGAACACTGAAGCTTTCTTT. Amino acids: CASSLEGARRNTEAFF.